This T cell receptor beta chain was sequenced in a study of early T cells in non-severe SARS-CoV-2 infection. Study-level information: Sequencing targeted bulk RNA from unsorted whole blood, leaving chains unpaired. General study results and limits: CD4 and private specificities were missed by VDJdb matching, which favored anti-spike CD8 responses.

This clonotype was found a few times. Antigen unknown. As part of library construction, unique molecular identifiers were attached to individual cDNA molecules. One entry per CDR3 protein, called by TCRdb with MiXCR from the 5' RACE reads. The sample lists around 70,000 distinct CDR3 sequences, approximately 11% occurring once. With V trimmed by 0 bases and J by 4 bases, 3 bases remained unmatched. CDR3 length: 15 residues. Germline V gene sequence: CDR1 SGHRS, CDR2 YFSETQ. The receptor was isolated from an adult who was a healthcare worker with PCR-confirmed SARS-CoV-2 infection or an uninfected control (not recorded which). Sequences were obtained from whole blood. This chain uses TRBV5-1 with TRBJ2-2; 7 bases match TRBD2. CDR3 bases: TGCGCCAGCAGCTTGGCCCAGCGGGGCACCGGGGAGCTGTTTTTT. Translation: CASSLAQRGTGELFF.